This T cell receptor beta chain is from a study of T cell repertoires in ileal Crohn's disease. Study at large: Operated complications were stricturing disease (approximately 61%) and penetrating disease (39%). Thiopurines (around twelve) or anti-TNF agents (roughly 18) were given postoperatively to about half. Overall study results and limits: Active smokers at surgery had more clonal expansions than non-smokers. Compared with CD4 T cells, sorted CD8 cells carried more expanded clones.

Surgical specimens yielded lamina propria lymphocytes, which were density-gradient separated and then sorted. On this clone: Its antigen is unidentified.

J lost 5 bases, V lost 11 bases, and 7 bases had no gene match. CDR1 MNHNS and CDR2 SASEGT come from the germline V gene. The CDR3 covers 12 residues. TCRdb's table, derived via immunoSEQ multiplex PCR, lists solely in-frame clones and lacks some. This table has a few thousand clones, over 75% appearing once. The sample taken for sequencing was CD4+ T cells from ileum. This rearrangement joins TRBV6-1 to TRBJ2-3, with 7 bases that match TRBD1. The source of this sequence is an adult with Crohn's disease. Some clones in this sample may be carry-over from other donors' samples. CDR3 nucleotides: TGTGCCTGGGGACAGACCAGAGATACGCAGTATTTT. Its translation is CAWGQTRDTQYF.